This T cell receptor beta chain is from a study of T cell repertoires in cytomegalovirus infection. Whole-study context: It was the public TCR beta signatures that indicated both CMV infection and matching HLA type.

Using its own MiXCR run on the reads, TCRdb lists one record per CDR3 protein. The table lists about 740,000 distinct CDR3 sequences, under 40% of them singletons. Ten or more counts support this clonotype. Its antigen remains unknown. Germline V gene sequence: CDR1 SGHTA, CDR2 FQGNSA. This CDR3 has 16 residues. Germline trimming cut 1 base from V and 14 bases from J; bases unmatched to any gene: 17. Overall study findings and caveats: Cumulative frequency of public TCR beta families picked out carriers of CMV plus the relevant HLA. Predominance within the ex vivo response was attributable to HLA-C-restricted CMV-specific TCR beta clonotypes.

Source material: PBMCs. The V gene is TRBV7-2, the J gene TRBJ1-2; 9 bases are a match to TRBD1. The sequence came from a human donor in good health (CMV status not recorded). Some clones in this sample may be carry-over from other donors' samples. CDR3 protein: CASSLGWTGTGLAWTF. The CDR3 bases are TGTGCCAGCAGCTTAGGATGGACCGGGACAGGGTTGGCGTGGACCTTC.